Below are 20 T cell receptor beta chains sequenced from a single sample in a study of blood T cells in healthy people across ages. Using a J-beta primer mix together with a sample-barcoded 5' primer, a second PCR was run for about 6 to 12 cycles. TCRdb called the 5' RACE reads again in MiXCR, with one record for every CDR3 protein. The sample holds about 750,000 distinct CDR3 sequences; about 55% are singletons and the top ten take about 42%. Input material: blood. These receptor sequences come from an elderly man in good health.

This clonotype was recorded once. The chain is built from TRBV4-2 and TRBJ1-5; 11 bases fit TRBD1. V was pared by 4 bases and J by 2 bases, with 7 bases of the junction left unmatched. In germline, CDR1 is LGHNA, CDR2 YNFKEQ. The CDR3 sequence is 17 residues long. The DNA of the CDR3 is TGTGCCAGCAGCCTCGGACAGGGGGCTGAGGGCAATCAGCCCCAGCATTTT. This encodes CASSLGQGAEGNQPQHF.

V and J are TRBV7-6 and TRBJ2-7, with D possibly TRBD1 on 6 matching bases. Germline assignment: CDR1 SGHVS and CDR2 FNYEAQ. The CDR3 loop spans 14 amino acids. V was shortened by 1 base and J by 4 bases, with 11 bases between the two germline ends. The CDR3 coding sequence is TGTGCCAGCAGCTTAGGCCAGGGGAAATACGAGCAGTACTTC. Its translation: CASSLGQGKYEQYF. Full variable domain (missing parts from reference TRBV7-6 and TRBJ2-7): GAGVSQSPRYKVTKRGQDVALRCDPISGHVSLYWYRQALGQGPEFLTYFNYEAQQDKSGLPNDRFSAERPEGSISTLTIQRTEQRDSAMYRCASSLGQGKYEQYFGPGTRLTVT.

This clonotype has just one count. The rearrangement joins TRBV28 to TRBJ1-5; tentative D call: TRBD1 (6 bases). The length of the CDR3 is 15 residues. Germline CDR1 and CDR2: MDHEN and SYDVKM. Between the trimmed V and J ends, which lost 2 bases and 9 bases, there was a span of 17 bases. DNA for the CDR3: TGTGCCAGCAGTTTAAACGGGGGGCAAGTGAGGCCCCAGCATTTT. Encoded protein: CASSLNGGQVRPQHF.

This sequence joins TRBV7-9 and TRBJ1-4; D gene uncertain. Germline V gene data show CDR1 as SEHNR and CDR2 as FQNEAQ (reference sequence). The CDR3 sequence is 14 residues long. V lost 2 bases to trimming and J lost 7 bases, with 11 bases between them. Here the CDR3 reads CASSLKGGSEKLFF. The CDR3 coding sequence is TGTGCCAGCAGCTTAAAGGGAGGGAGTGAAAAACTGTTTTTT.

The chain couples TRBV2 to TRBJ2-1; the D gene is possibly TRBD2 (6 bases). CDR3 length: 15 amino acids. The germline V gene encodes CDR1 SNHLY and CDR2 FYNNEI. V was shortened by 5 bases and J by 4 bases, with 15 bases between the two germline ends. Written as DNA, the CDR3 is TGTGCCAGCAGTTACGACGGGACTCCATACAATGAGCAGTTCTTC. Its translation is CASSYDGTPYNEQFF.

This rearrangement joins TRBV25-1 to TRBJ1-6, with D tentatively TRBD1 (5 bases). V lost 7 bases to trimming and J lost 10 bases, with 14 bases between them. The CDR3 sequence is 13 residues long. CDR1 is MGHDK, CDR2 SYGVNS, per germline. In nucleotides, the CDR3 is TGTGCCAGCAATGCAGGGTGGGGGTCACCCCTCCACTTT. Protein sequence: CASNAGWGSPLHF. The complete variable domain, with remaining parts taken from reference TRBV25-1 and TRBJ1-6, reads EADIYQTPRYLVIGTGKKITLECSQTMGHDKMYWYQQDPGMELHLIHYSYGVNSTEKGDLSSESTVSRIRTEHFPLTLESARPSHTSQYLCASNAGWGSPLHFGNGTRLTVT.

This clonotype was counted between two and nine times. The rearrangement uses TRBV3-1 and TRBJ2-1, with 8 bases aligning to TRBD2. The germline V gene encodes CDR1 LGHDT and CDR2 YNNKEL (reference sequence). The ends lost 1 base at V and 8 bases at J; junction bases unmatched: 13. This CDR3 region has 17 residues. In nucleotides, the CDR3 is TGTGCCAGCAGCCAAGCATATCCTAGCGGGCCCCGGGATGAGCAGTTCTTC. It yields the protein CASSQAYPSGPRDEQFF.

V usage is TRBV9 and J usage is TRBJ2-1, with D maybe TRBD2 (6 bases). Germline V lookup: CDR1 SGDLS, CDR2 YYNGEE. Trimming took 0 bases from V and 8 from J, leaving 15 bases between them. The CDR3 is 15 residues long. The CDR3 loop reads CASSVGGREGDEQFF. CDR3 sequence (DNA): TGTGCCAGCAGCGTAGGAGGGCGGGAAGGGGATGAGCAGTTCTTC.

The V call is TRBV20-1, the J call TRBJ1-4; 11 bases are a match to TRBD1. Germline V gene sequence: CDR1 DFQATT, CDR2 SNEGSKA (reference sequence). The J segment lost 0 bases and the V segment lost 3 bases, leaving 0 bases of the junction unmatched. There are 15 residues in the CDR3. The CDR3 DNA is TGCAGTGCTAGGGGACAGGGGGCAACTAATGAAAAACTGTTTTTT. It yields the protein CSARGQGATNEKLFF.

This clonotype was seen a handful of times. The rearrangement joins TRBV5-1 to TRBJ2-1; 7 bases match TRBD2. Germline V gene sequence: CDR1 SGHRS, CDR2 YFSETQ. The J segment lost 4 bases and the V segment lost 1 base, leaving 5 bases of the junction unmatched. The CDR3 contains 15 residues. The DNA of the CDR3 is TGCGCCAGCAGCTTGATGTCTAGCGGTTACAATGAGCAGTTCTTC. The encoded protein is CASSLMSSGYNEQFF.

CDR3 loop: CSARGGSGYGYTF. The CDR3 DNA follows: TGCAGTGCTAGGGGGGGTTCTGGCTATGGCTACACCTTC. The chain recombines TRBV20-1 with TRBJ1-2; D may be TRBD1 (5 bases). V shed 3 bases and J shed 4 bases, with 12 bases lying between them. Looked up from germline, CDR1 is DFQATT and CDR2 is SNEGSKA (reference sequence). CDR3 length equals 13 residues.

In this sample, this clonotype turned up a few times. V usage is TRBV6-6 and J usage is TRBJ2-7; 9 positions agree with TRBD1. CDR1 and CDR2 (germline): MNHNY, SVGAGI (reference sequence). V was clipped by 7 bases and J by 6 bases; unmatched bases: 10. The CDR3 length is 14 residues. CDR3: CASTLPGQGFEQYF. The CDR3 DNA is TGTGCCAGCACTCTACCGGGACAGGGCTTCGAGCAGTACTTC.

V is TRBV5-1 and J is TRBJ1-1; TRBD1 might be the D (5 bases). V was clipped by 6 bases and J by 6 bases, with 21 bases between them. The V gene's germline CDR1 is SGHRS and CDR2 YFSETQ. CDR3 length equals 15 residues. For the CDR3, the DNA is TGCGCCAGCACCCCCAGGGAGGGGACGGGCGCTGAAGCTTTCTTT. This encodes CASTPREGTGAEAFF.

V is TRBV14 and J is TRBJ2-7; 8 bases are shared with TRBD1. CDR3 length: 15 amino acids. The J segment lost 5 bases and the V segment lost 0 bases, leaving 6 bases of the junction unmatched. The germline V gene encodes CDR1 SGHDN and CDR2 FVKESK. In nucleotides, the CDR3 is TGTGCCAGCAGCCAAGAGGGGCAGGGGGCGAACGAGCAGTACTTC. It specifies CASSQEGQGANEQYF.

The J gene is TRBJ2-5, the V gene TRBV6-6; 8 bases agree with TRBD1. V shed 6 bases and J 5 bases; nucleotides not matched to a gene: 8. The CDR3 is 14 residues long. Germline loops: CDR1 MNHNY, CDR2 SVGAGI (reference sequence). The CDR3 nucleotides read TGTGCCAGCAGAATGACAGGGGCGGATGAGACCCAGTACTTC. Its protein product is CASRMTGADETQYF.

This chain uses TRBV15 with TRBJ2-2; D possibly matches TRBD1 or TRBD2 (5 bases each). With 1 base removed from V and 6 bases from J, the gap between germline ends came to 9 bases. From germline, CDR1 is LNHNV and CDR2 YYDKDF (reference sequence). This CDR3 spans 14 amino acids. As DNA, the CDR3 is TGTGCCACCAGCAGAGCTGGGGACGCCGGGGAGCTGTTTTTT. Residues: CATSRAGDAGELFF.

This chain uses TRBV29-1 with TRBJ1-5; TRBD1 is a possible D gene (5 bases). Per the germline V gene, CDR1 is SQVTM and CDR2 is ANQGSEA. Trimming stripped 6 bases from V and 2 bases from J, with 8 bases between. CDR3 length: 12 residues. CDR3 region: CSVAGRNQPQHF. The DNA for the CDR3 is TGCAGCGTGGCGGGGCGCAATCAGCCCCAGCATTTT.

This chain uses TRBV6-1 with TRBJ2-4; TRBD2 matches 11 bases. CDR1 and CDR2 from the germline V gene are MNHNS and SASEGT. V lost 5 bases to trimming and J lost 1 base; unmatched junction nucleotides: 13. The CDR3 is 19 amino acids. Here the CDR3 reads CASSPRVGTSGRAKNIQYF. The CDR3 nucleotides read TGTGCCAGCAGTCCCAGGGTCGGGACTAGCGGCCGGGCCAAAAACATTCAGTACTTC.

The chain joins TRBV7-9 to TRBJ2-5, with 8 bases lining up with TRBD1. The V gene end was trimmed by 10 bases and the J gene end by 5 bases; junction bases not matched to a gene: 6. The CDR3 consists of 12 residues. Germline assignment: CDR1 SEHNR and CDR2 FQNEAQ (reference sequence). CDR3 sequence (DNA): TGTGCCACGGACAGGGATTCGGAGACCCAGTACTTC. Its protein product is CATDRDSETQYF.

J is TRBJ1-2 and V is TRBV4-1; D not resolved. Trimming shortened V by 1 base and J by 9 bases, and 15 bases separated the two germline ends. The CDR3 covers 14 residues. Germline V gene data show CDR1 as MGHRA and CDR2 as YSYEKL. The CDR3 nucleotides are TGCGCCAGCAGCCAAGTCAGGCATCTGGAACGCTACACCTTC. It yields the protein CASSQVRHLERYTF.